This T cell receptor (beta chain) was sequenced for a study of naive and memory T cell subsets (dated by TCRdb to the late 2010s). In terms of the full investigation: Sorted naive and memory T cell subsets from peripheral blood were analyzed in the study using a UMI-based, open-source pipeline for TCR alpha and beta sequencing. Complete agreement was observed between the functional CMV T cell responses and the IgG serology results. RNA was DNase-treated and reverse transcribed with TCR constant-region primers, mostly using SuperScript III. Overall study outcomes, separate from this receptor: No ground truth was available to validate the repertoire findings for the naive and memory subsets. A clonotype was defined as a single alpha or beta chain sequence rather than as a paired alpha/beta receptor. In both CD4 and CD8 cells, going from naive through CM, EM and EMRA, the Gini index went up while Shannon and inverse Simpson diversity went down. Following error correction, more than 95% of naive TCR sequences occurred only once, which made naive abundance distributions much steeper than those of memory subsets. RNA-based TCR counts may be affected by expression changes linked to T cell activation and differentiation. Naive repertoires, especially CD8, contained a few larger clonotypes, possibly memory cells re-expressing CD45RA. The abundance of TCRs followed a power law with an exponent that differed between naive and memory subsets yet stayed consistent across the three individuals.

Library preparation was by UMI-ligation and nested PCR. An equimolar mix of two oligonucleotides covering both TRBC1 and TRBC2 was used as the beta constant-region primer. The ligated cDNA went through four rounds of PCR with nested alpha and beta constant-region primers together with the SP2 primer. A single-stranded oligonucleotide bearing the SP2 primer plus a 12-nucleotide UMI was ligated onto the 3' end of the cDNA by T4 RNA ligase 1. The ligation reaction was kept at 16 degrees C for roughly 19-24 hours. To avoid over-amplification, PCR2 was usually performed as a SYBR Green qPCR and halted once a predetermined threshold was reached. Apart from the first purification, every purification step used Agencourt AMPure XP magnetic beads. Library amounts were measured by Qubit and library quality was assessed on a TapeStation, where the main peak was expected at around 650 bp. Sequencing of the pooled libraries was done on an Illumina MiSeq using v2 2x251 paired-end kits, which typically yielded roughly 0.9-2.2 million reads per sample. Each sample was pooled at 3.5 to 4 nM, and roughly 5-7% PhiX was included to help cluster recognition. Turning to the authors' computational methods: Decombinator assigned V and J genes to Demultiplexor-processed FASTQ reads by tag matching, allowing a single base-pair mismatch. UMIs were used by Collapsinator to correct both sequencing errors and frequency errors arising from PCR heterogeneity. TCRs were translated and CDR3s were extracted from the conserved cysteine to the FGXG phenylalanine by CDR3Translator, with non-productive sequences being flagged. Gini, Shannon entropy and inverse Simpson indices were calculated on repertoires subsampled to equal numbers of UMI-defined TCRs. Within the linear range, a power law was fitted by maximum likelihood to the distributions of clonotype abundance. On one naive CD8 sample, the pipeline and MIGEC gave similar UMI counts, unique TCR numbers and clonal distributions. One analysis removed from the naive repertoire any naive TCRs that were also present in any memory subset from the same donor. The repertoires were searched for 7,000 to 8,000 CMV-associated CDR3 sequences that had been compiled from VDJdb and a published dataset. The raw public reads went through TCRdb reprocessing: fastp at Q25, MiXCR clone calling, in-frame beta chains kept. Identical CDR3 proteins give one entry, which carries the most common genes and DNA. What appears here as the V and J calls and clone size reflects TCRdb's work, not the paper's. The sample includes some 82,000 distinct CDR3 sequences, with 9% observed a single time. The ten largest clones capture 1.2% of the sample.

Separate amplification of TCR alpha and beta chain libraries was performed from the second PCR step onward. Donor CMV status was determined by IFNgamma production from CD4+ T cells after overnight stimulation of fresh PBMCs with CMV viral lysate. Using Miltenyi beads, CD4 T cells were first positively selected, and CD8 T cells were then positively selected from the CD4-negative fraction. Cells stained for CD3, CD4, CD8, CD45RA, CD27 and a live/dead dye were sorted on a BD Aria II into four subsets by CD45RA and CD27. Blood was obtained from three healthy volunteers, and the blood from each volunteer was fractionated into CD4 and CD8 T cells and subsequently into four differentiation subsets. Roughly 120 ml of peripheral blood was collected from each donor, and PBMC were isolated from the blood using Ficoll-Paque PLUS density-gradient centrifugation. The sorted cells were lysed in RLT buffer, after which RNA was extracted using a Qiagen RNeasy kit and kept at -80 degrees C.

This clonotype occurred a few times. The specificity of this receptor is unknown. The sample holds no much larger clone one base away, and base qualities are not on file. The sequence derives from a human donor in good health. The specimen sequenced was naive CD8+ T cells from blood. Reading the label with the study, this specimen's cell subset or site is: naive T cells, CD45RA high CD27+.

The DNA is TGTGCCATCAGTGCCGGACAGGGGGCAGGCGAGCAGTACTTC. Translated, this is CAISAGQGAGEQYF. The rearrangement combines TRBV10-3 with TRBJ2-7, with 11 junctional bases fitting TRBD1. CDR1 is given as ENHRY and CDR2 as SYGVKD, both from the germline V gene. Trimming removed 4 bases from V and 6 bases from J; the gene matches leave 5 bases unexplained. The CDR3, from cysteine to phenylalanine, totals 14 residues. Of the read, only the CDR3 DNA is kept; its 42 bases are in frame from base 1.